The TCR beta chain described here comes from a study of identical twins. Healthy Caucasian donors formed the entire cohort. Points on this clonotype: The antigen remains unidentified.

TCRdb called the 5' RACE reads again in MiXCR, with one record for every CDR3 protein. This table holds 450,000 or so distinct CDR3 sequences, more than 13% found once. The ends lost 0 bases at V and 4 bases at J; junction bases unmatched: 7. CDR1 and CDR2 from the germline V gene are DFQATT and SNEGSKA (reference sequence). This CDR3 contains 15 residues. General study points: The degree of excess twin sharing was weaker in beta out-of-frame sequences. Without tracking the same donors, conclusions rested on cross-sectional statistical analysis.

This same sample was also part of a study on yellow fever vaccine responses in identical twins.

The V call is TRBV20-1, the J call TRBJ2-7; 9 bases are shared with TRBD2. The sequence was obtained from a woman younger than 35 in good health. Sequenced input: CD4+ T cells sorted from blood. For the CDR3, the DNA is TGCAGTGCTAGAGATCGGCGAGCGGGAGGATACGAGCAGTACTTC. Translated: CSARDRRAGGYEQYF.